One T cell receptor (beta chain) is described in this entry. Its antigen is undetermined. These data originate in a study of cytomegalovirus exposure and HLA in healthy donors. Whole-study findings and limits: The authors confirmed in vitro that three CMV-associated chains were specific for CMV antigens. As a later analysis revealed, the rate of TCR association differed by HLA locus, with DRB1 most and HLA-C fewest.

PCR used 60 Vbeta primers and 13 Jbeta primers. This table comes from immunoSEQ multiplex PCR, and its TCRdb copy is limited to in-frame clones, with some not included. Here the sample spans 150,000 or so clones, more than 75% being singletons. Sequenced: PBMCs. This sequence was found in a man aged 18-30 years in good health and CMV-seropositive.

This CDR3 is CASSYSFTAATEAFF. For the CDR3, the DNA is TGTGCCAGCAGTTACTCCTTTACAGCCGCCACTGAAGCTTTCTTT. The chain links TRBV6-5 to TRBJ1-1; no definite D call. This CDR3 has 15 residues. Germline V gene data show CDR1 as MNHEY and CDR2 as SVGAGI. The germline V and J ends were trimmed by 0 bases and 4 bases, with 12 bases remaining between them.